The present TCR beta chain was sequenced within a study of cytomegalovirus exposure and HLA in healthy donors. The CDR3 covers 18 residues. The J segment lost 1 base and the V segment lost 4 bases, leaving 16 bases of the junction unmatched. Germline CDR1 is SGHRS and CDR2 is YFSETQ. General study findings and limits: A link between a missense DCLRE1C variant and TCR beta V- and J-gene trimming emerged from a later analysis. Indistinguishable V segments, including TRBV6-2 and TRBV6-3, were excluded.

Likely unrecorded immune exposures existed in these nominally healthy donors. Points on this clone: What it binds is unknown.

Researchers ran the PCR with 60 Vbeta and 13 Jbeta primers. Profiling relied on immunoSEQ multiplex PCR, and the TCRdb table lists in-frame clones only, not all of them. The data show 150,000 to 200,000 clones, 80% to 85% seen once. The sample was PBMCs. J is TRBJ1-1 and V is TRBV5-1, with 7 nucleotides matching TRBD1. The receptor comes from a woman in her forties in good health and CMV-seronegative. The CDR3 protein is CASSRAETGARGNTEAFF. DNA of the CDR3: TGCGCCAGCAGCCGGGCCGAAACAGGGGCCCGTGGGAACACTGAAGCTTTCTTT. The full variable domain, with the rest looked up from reference TRBV5-1 and TRBJ1-1, is KAGVTQTPRYLIKTRGQQVTLSCSPISGHRSVSWYQQTPGQGLQFLFEYFSETQRNKGNFPGRFSGRQFSNSRSEMNVSTLELGDSALYLCASSRAETGARGNTEAFFGQGTRLTVV.